This T cell receptor (beta chain) was found in a study of T-cell reconstitution after alpha-beta-depleted transplantation in children. The CDR3 loop spans 15 amino acids. Germline V gene data show CDR1 as MNHEY and CDR2 as SMNVEV (reference sequence). V was clipped by 5 bases and J by 0 bases, with 10 bases between them. This clonotype occurred many times. Its antigen is not known. The study's findings and limits: Certain patients had high TCRbeta diversity at day 60, and it came from recipient T cells and thymic progenitors that survived. Diversity and T-cell counts at one year after transplant derived mostly from new T cells.

The library targeted TCRbeta and was prepared with unique molecular identifiers. TCRdb itself ran the PCR reads through MiXCR, one entry per CDR3 protein. The table has about 27,000 distinct CDR3 sequences, roughly 6% seen once; the top ten hold 7%. The rearrangement links TRBV27 to TRBJ1-4; D is ambiguous. The TCR was taken from a male patient younger than 18 who had a stem cell transplant for acute myeloid leukemia, so the T cells may come from the graft donor. The input for sequencing was PBMCs, mostly from graft donor cells, taken 180 days after TCRalphabeta/CD19-depleted stem cell transplant. CDR3 loop: CASSLLTSTNEKLFF. CDR3 nucleotides: TGTGCCAGCAGTCTCCTAACATCAACTAATGAAAAACTGTTTTTT.